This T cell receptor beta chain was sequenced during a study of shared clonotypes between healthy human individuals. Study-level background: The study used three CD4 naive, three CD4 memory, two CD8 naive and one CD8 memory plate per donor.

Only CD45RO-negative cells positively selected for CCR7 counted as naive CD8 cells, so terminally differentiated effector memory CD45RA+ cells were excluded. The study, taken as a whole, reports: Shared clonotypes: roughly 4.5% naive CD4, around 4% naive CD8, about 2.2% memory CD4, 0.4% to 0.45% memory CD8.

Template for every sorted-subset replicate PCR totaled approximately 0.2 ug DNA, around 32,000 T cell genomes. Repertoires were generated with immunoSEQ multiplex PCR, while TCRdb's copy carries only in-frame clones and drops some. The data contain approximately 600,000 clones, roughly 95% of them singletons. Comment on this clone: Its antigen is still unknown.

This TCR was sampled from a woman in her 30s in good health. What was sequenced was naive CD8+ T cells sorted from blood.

The CDR3 DNA reads as TGTGCCAGCAGCTACGTGGCAGCAGGGAGCTCCTACAATGAGCAGTTCTTC. The encoded protein is CASSYVAAGSSYNEQFF. The chain is built from TRBV9 and TRBJ2-1, with D possibly being TRBD1 or TRBD2 (5 bases each). The V gene's germline CDR1 is SGDLS and CDR2 YYNGEE. V was shortened by 4 bases and J by 0 bases, with 17 bases between the two germline ends. The length of the CDR3 is 17 residues.